Sequencing of this T cell receptor (beta chain) was carried out in a study of Graves' ophthalmopathy and Graves' hyperthyroidism (dated by TCRdb to the late 2010s). Regarding the study in general: Peripheral blood was collected before any treatment was given, at the time of initial diagnosis. The study used TCR beta repertoire signatures to distinguish Graves' ophthalmopathy from Graves' hyperthyroidism and to predict progression to ophthalmopathy. In total, around 130 blood samples were TCR-sequenced: approximately 42 ophthalmopathy, under 80 hyperthyroidism and some 17 hyperthyroidism-to-ophthalmopathy patients. To explore V-J signatures that separate ophthalmopathy from hyperthyroidism, a discovery set of more than 95 patients was enrolled, consisting of approximately 44 with ophthalmopathy and under 65 with stable hyperthyroidism. The independent validation cohort included approximately 19 hyperthyroidism patients plus 17 patients who later progressed from hyperthyroidism to ophthalmopathy. In roughly six hyperthyroidism patients, the T-cell repertoires found in thyroid tissue were compared with those found in blood. After sampling, hyperthyroidism patients received methimazole starting at 30 mg daily, and ophthalmopathy patients received high-dose intravenous methylprednisolone. Overall study results and their limits: Ophthalmopathy was separated from stable hyperthyroidism by the 13-signature model with around 89% sensitivity and 81% to 83% specificity in cross-validation and with 80%/75% in the test set. Most expanded thyroid clonotypes with a frequency above 0.001 also appeared in blood, which suggests that blood repertoires may reflect the immune response in the thyroid. In validation, the model predicted ophthalmopathy progression with more than 70% sensitivity and roughly 78% specificity; some 13 predicted patients were CT-confirmed with GO in a median of approximately 6.5 months. Sample size was not predetermined statistically, and investigators were not blinded to group allocation.

For repertoire sequencing, the TCR beta CDR3 regions were amplified from RNA transcripts. The first round of RT-PCR was done with HTBI primers and the Qiagen OneStep RT-PCR kit, and was followed by a second round of multiplex PCR, then size selection and purification. Libraries were sequenced paired-end with 100 bp reads on an Illumina HiSeq2000. On the study's bioinformatics: Reads were processed with SOAPnuke, discarding reads with adapters, uncalled bases, mean Phred below 15, or no exact constant-primer or identifier match. COPE v1.2.5 was used to merge high-quality paired reads. Clonotypes were defined as unique nucleotide sequences and were aligned to IMGT TRB V, D and J references using MiTCR v1.1. Only V-J combinations with frequency above 0.0001 were analysed, covering approximately 99% of repertoires. For each V-J combination, a TCR clonal expansion and chaos score was defined as F50 clonal expansion divided by the chaos observed in the TCRdist matrix. Welch's t-statistics and random forest were used to reduce features to approximately 13 V-J combinations, which were fed into a naive Bayes classifier. Thyroid-blood repertoire similarity was quantified with the Morisita-Horn index. TCRdb redid the processing of the public reads, applying fastp at Q25 and MiXCR, and retained in-frame beta chains. Rows matching on CDR3 protein sequence are summarized as one entry with the most common DNA and genes. None of the V and J calls come from the authors' own analysis; TCRdb made them. Counted in this sample were 650,000 to 900,000 distinct CDR3 sequences; around 40% of them appeared once. In total, the top ten clones hold approximately 43% of the sample.

Turning to this clonotype: Its antigen target is currently unknown. Nothing much larger sits one base from this clone, and base qualities are not available.

The ophthalmopathy patients had moderately to severely active disease, with a Clinical Activity Score of 3 or higher, a NOSPECS grade of 4 or higher, and a disease duration of less than 3 months. Patients were excluded if they had other autoimmune diseases, uncontrolled infections, pregnancy or lactation. Diagnosis was based on clinical symptoms, serum thyroxine, TRAb, thyroid ultrasound and orbital computed tomography. PBMCs were isolated from approximately 10 ml of fresh peripheral blood by Ficoll-Paque density gradient centrifugation. Total RNA was extracted using Trizol reagent, and RNA quality was checked on an Agilent 2100 Bioanalyzer. The germline V gene (reference sequence) provides CDR1 DFQATT and CDR2 SNEGSKA. The CDR3 measures 15 amino acids from cysteine to phenylalanine. Just the 45-base CDR3 DNA is kept, in frame starting at base 1. Germline trimming: 0 bases from V, 5 bases from J; junction bases outside gene matches: 7.

The specimen was peripheral blood. This clonotype was sampled from an adult man with Graves' ophthalmopathy. The V gene is TRBV20-1 and the J gene is TRBJ1-1; TRBD1 matches 9 bases in the middle. The DNA sequence follows: TGCAGTGCTAGAGATTCCGGGACAGGGATAACTGAAGCTTTCTTT. It translates as CSARDSGTGITEAFF.